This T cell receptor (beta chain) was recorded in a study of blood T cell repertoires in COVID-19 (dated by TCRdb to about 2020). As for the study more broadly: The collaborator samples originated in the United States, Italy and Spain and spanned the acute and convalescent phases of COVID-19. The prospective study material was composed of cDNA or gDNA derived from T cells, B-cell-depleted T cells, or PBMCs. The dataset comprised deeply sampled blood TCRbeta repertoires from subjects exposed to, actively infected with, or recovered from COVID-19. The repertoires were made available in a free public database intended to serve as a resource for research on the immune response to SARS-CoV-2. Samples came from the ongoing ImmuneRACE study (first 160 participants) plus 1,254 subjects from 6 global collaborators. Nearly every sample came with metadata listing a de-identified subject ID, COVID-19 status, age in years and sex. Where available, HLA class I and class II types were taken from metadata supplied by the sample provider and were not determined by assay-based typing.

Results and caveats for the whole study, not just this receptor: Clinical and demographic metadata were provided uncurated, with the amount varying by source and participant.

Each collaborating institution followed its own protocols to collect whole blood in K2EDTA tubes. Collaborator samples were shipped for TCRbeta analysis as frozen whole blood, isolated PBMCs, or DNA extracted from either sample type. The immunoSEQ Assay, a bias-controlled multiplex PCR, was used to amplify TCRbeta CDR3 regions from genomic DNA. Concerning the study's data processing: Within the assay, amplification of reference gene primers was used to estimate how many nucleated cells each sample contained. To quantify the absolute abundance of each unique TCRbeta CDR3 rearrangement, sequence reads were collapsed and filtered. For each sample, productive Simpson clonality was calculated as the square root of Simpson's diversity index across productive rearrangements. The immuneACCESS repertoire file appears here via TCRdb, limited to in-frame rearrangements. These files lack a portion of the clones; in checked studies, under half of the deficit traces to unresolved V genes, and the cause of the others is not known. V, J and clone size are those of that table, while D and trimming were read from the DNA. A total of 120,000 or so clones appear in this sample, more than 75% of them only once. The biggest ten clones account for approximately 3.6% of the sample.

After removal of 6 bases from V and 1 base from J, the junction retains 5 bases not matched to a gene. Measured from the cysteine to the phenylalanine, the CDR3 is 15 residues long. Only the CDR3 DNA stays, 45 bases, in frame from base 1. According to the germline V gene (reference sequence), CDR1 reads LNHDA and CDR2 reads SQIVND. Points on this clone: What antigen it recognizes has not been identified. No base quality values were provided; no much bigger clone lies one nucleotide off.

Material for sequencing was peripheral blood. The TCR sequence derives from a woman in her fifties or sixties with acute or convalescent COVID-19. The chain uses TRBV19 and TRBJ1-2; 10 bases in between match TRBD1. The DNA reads TGTGCCAGTAGATCCCGGGACAGGGGTAACTATGGCTACACCTTC. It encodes CASRSRDRGNYGYTF.